The source of this T cell receptor beta chain is a study of response to subunit inactivated influenza vaccine. V lost 3 bases and J 4 bases, leaving 9 bases between the germline ends. This CDR3 spans 14 amino acids. TCRdb analysed the RT-PCR reads with MiXCR anew, one entry per CDR3 protein. The sample records 500,000 to 550,000 distinct CDR3 sequences, roughly a quarter being singletons. The same data also went into a second study, on T cells expressing NK-cell markers. That work adds: A 5'RACE template switching approach incorporating UMIs was used to make TCR beta cDNA. Eight donors were sequenced, of whom seven were HCMV-seropositive, while the remaining one was HCMV-seronegative. It was still unclear whether expanded NKG2C+ T cell clones were HCMV specific.

Sequenced material: CD4+ T cells sorted from PBMCs, taken roughly 12 days after vaccination. This receptor was obtained from a man aged 50 or older who received an inactivated influenza vaccine. This chain joins TRBV12-3 or TRBV12-4 and TRBJ2-2, with D possibly matching TRBD1 (5 bases). This CDR3 is CASSFTGPTGELFF. In DNA, the CDR3 is TGTGCCAGCAGTTTTACAGGACCCACCGGGGAGCTGTTTTTT.